This T cell receptor beta chain was observed in a study of control samples from healthy donors and cancer patients. The CDR3 runs to 13 residues. From germline, CDR1 is MRHNA and CDR2 SNTAGT. Trimming took off 6 bases at V and 3 bases at J, with 6 bases between the two ends. Clones were sequenced by immunoSEQ multiplex PCR, and TCRdb holds only the in-frame ones, with some missing. The data hold 120,000 or so clones, with 92% observed a single time. Specimen: PBMCs. The TCR originated in an elderly man with head and neck cancer. This chain joins TRBV6-4 and TRBJ1-6; D is uncertain. In DNA, the CDR3 is TGTGCCAGCAGCGTAGACTATAATTCACCCCTCCACTTT. Its protein product is CASSVDYNSPLHF.